Listed here are 13 T cell receptor beta chains from one sample, sequenced in a study of cytomegalovirus exposure and HLA in healthy donors. PCR used 60 Vbeta primers and 13 Jbeta primers. Profiled with immunoSEQ multiplex PCR; TCRdb holds only in-frame clones, not every one. This table has 200,000 to 250,000 clones, roughly 82% appearing once. Sequencing used PBMCs. All receptors come from a woman in her thirties or forties in good health and CMV-seropositive.

This chain's CDR3 is CAISRDSARSGDTQYF. The DNA of the CDR3 is TGTGCCATCAGTCGGGACTCTGCTAGGAGTGGGGATACGCAGTATTTT. The chain is built from TRBV10-3 and TRBJ2-3; maybe TRBD2 (6 bases). The CDR3 is 16 residues long. CDR1 and CDR2 (germline): ENHRY, SYGVKD. V lost 5 bases to trimming and J lost 6 bases, with 21 bases between them.

Here the CDR3 reads CASRTGYGYTF. CDR3 nucleotide sequence: TGTGCCAGCAGAACGGGCTATGGCTACACCTTC. The rearrangement links TRBV27 to TRBJ1-2, with D uncertain. Trimming stripped 6 bases from V and 4 bases from J, with 6 bases between. The CDR3 runs 11 residues. CDR1 is MNHEY, CDR2 SMNVEV, per germline (reference sequence).

This clone was detected only once. The gene calls are TRBV7-3 and TRBJ1-2; 7 nucleotides align to TRBD1. The length of the CDR3 is 15 residues. Germline V gives CDR1 SGHTA, CDR2 FQGTGA. Trimming cost V 5 bases and J 7 bases; bases outside gene matches: 13. CDR3 nucleotides: TGTGCCAGCAGCAGTTTCATTGGGACAGATCTTGGCTACACCTTC. Its protein product is CASSSFIGTDLGYTF.

J is TRBJ2-1 and V is TRBV7-9; 10 bases are a match to TRBD2. With V trimmed by 5 bases and J by 6 bases, 13 bases remained unmatched. CDR1 is SEHNR and CDR2 is FQNEAQ in the germline V gene (reference sequence). This CDR3 has 17 amino acids. The CDR3 DNA sequence: TGTGCCAGCAGCCACTCGAGCGGGGGGGCCGTTAGCAATGAGCAGTTCTTC. Protein: CASSHSSGGAVSNEQFF.

V usage is TRBV7-2 and J usage is TRBJ2-7; TRBD1 matches at 9 bases. The CDR3 spans 16 residues. Germline CDR1 reads SGHTA; CDR2 reads FQGNSA. With V trimmed by 6 bases and J by 0 bases, 9 bases remained unmatched. The CDR3 DNA reads TGTGCCAGCAGATTTCCGGGACAGGGTGACTCCTACGAGCAGTACTTC. Translating gives CASRFPGQGDSYEQYF.

The V call is TRBV10-3, the J call TRBJ1-1; 7 nucleotides match TRBD1. Trimming removed 5 bases from V and 6 bases from J; junction bases left unmatched: 6. This CDR3 region has 13 residues. Germline loops: CDR1 ENHRY, CDR2 SYGVKD. CDR3 loop: CAISPGGGSEAFF. The CDR3 region has the DNA TGTGCCATCAGTCCAGGGGGTGGTTCTGAAGCTTTCTTT.

This clone was counted only a few times. The V and J genes are TRBV27 and TRBJ2-4; D might be TRBD1 (6 bases). The CDR3 consists of 15 residues. Germline V lookup: CDR1 MNHEY, CDR2 SMNVEV (reference sequence). Trimming pared 5 bases from V and 6 bases from J, leaving 17 bases between. CDR3 DNA: TGTGCCAGCAGTGAAACAGGGTGGGCCGGAAACATTCAGTACTTC. Translated: CASSETGWAGNIQYF.

The chain employs TRBV15 and TRBJ2-2; possible D gene TRBD2, 5 bases. This CDR3 is built from 13 residues. V was pared by 3 bases and J by 5 bases, with 7 bases between. Germline V gene sequence: CDR1 LNHNV, CDR2 YYDKDF (reference sequence). The CDR3 region has the DNA TGTGCCACCAGCAGTCAGCGGACCGGGGAGCTGTTTTTT. Translating gives CATSSQRTGELFF.

CDR3 in amino acids: CASRRLAVSYNEQFF. CDR3 nucleotides: TGTGCCAGCAGGCGACTAGCGGTATCCTACAATGAGCAGTTCTTC. The chain recombines TRBV6-5 with TRBJ2-1; the match to TRBD2 covers 9 bases. The CDR3 is 15 amino acids. V was clipped by 6 bases and J by 1 base; unmatched bases: 4. Germline values: CDR1 MNHEY, CDR2 SVGAGI.

The V call is TRBV7-2, the J call TRBJ2-1, with a tentative D call TRBD1 (5 bases). Germline V lookup: CDR1 SGHTA, CDR2 FQGNSA. The CDR3 loop spans 11 amino acids. Trimming shortened V by 3 bases and J by 9 bases, and 6 bases separated the two germline ends. The CDR3 DNA reads TGTGCCAGCAGCTTCAGGGTTGAGCAGTTCTTC. This sequence encodes CASSFRVEQFF.

In regard to this clone: One end of the junction varies from germline; a read error may be responsible. The identical CDR3 is also encoded by other nucleotide sequences in the sample. The chain couples TRBV7-2 to TRBJ1-6, with 7 positions matching TRBD1. This CDR3 region has 13 residues. Germline V gene data show CDR1 as SGHTA and CDR2 as FQGNSA. This chain's CDR3 is CASSRGPNSPLHF. The DNA of the CDR3 is TGTGCCAGCAGCAGGGGGCCTAATTCCCCCCTCCACTTT. Together with reference TRBV7-2 and TRBJ1-6, the CDR3 gives the full variable domain: GAGVSQSPSNKVTEKGKDVELRCDPISGHTALYWYRQSLGQGLEFLIYFQGNSAPDKSGLPSDRFSAERTGGSVSTLTIQRTQQEDSAVYLCASSRGPNSPLHFGNGTRLTVT.

The rearrangement joins TRBV2 to TRBJ2-1; tentative D call: TRBD1 (6 bases). The germline CDR1 and CDR2 sequences are SNHLY and FYNNEI. This CDR3 has 16 residues. The V end was cut by 2 bases, the J end by 4 bases, with 15 bases between. The CDR3 nucleotides read TGTGCCAGCAGTGAACGCAGGGGATTACCTTACAATGAGCAGTTCTTC. This codes for CASSERRGLPYNEQFF.

This rearrangement joins TRBV5-1 to TRBJ2-2; no clear D. Deletions cut 0 bases from V and 1 base from J, with 10 bases between. Germline-derived CDR1 and CDR2 are SGHRS and YFSETQ. CDR3 length: 16 residues. The CDR3 here is CASSLDPLGNTGELFF. CDR3 sequence (DNA): TGCGCCAGCAGCTTGGACCCCCTAGGGAACACCGGGGAGCTGTTTTTT. Looking up the rest from reference TRBV5-1 and TRBJ2-2 gives the full variable domain: KAGVTQTPRYLIKTRGQQVTLSCSPISGHRSVSWYQQTPGQGLQFLFEYFSETQRNKGNFPGRFSGRQFSNSRSEMNVSTLELGDSALYLCASSLDPLGNTGELFFGEGSRLTVL.